The sequence of this T cell receptor beta chain was determined in a study of tumor-infiltrating lymphocytes in primary liver carcinoma. Overall study findings and caveats: Against blood, tumors held a significantly higher top-250-clone fraction (p = 0.039). Overlap between tumor regions exceeded overlap of tumor with adjacent tissue or blood.

This CDR3 has 12 amino acids. CDR1 is MNHEY and CDR2 is SVGEGT in the germline V gene. Details on this clonotype: What it binds is not known. A much larger clone differs from this one at a single base, so this may be a read error.

With a constant-region primer, TCR beta cDNA was made from about 0.55 ug of total RNA. Researchers made the TCR beta libraries by running three nested multiplex PCR rounds with slightly modified ARM-PCR. A C-beta reverse primer was combined with TRBV1-TRBV30 forward primers in the first two PCR rounds, and each round had around 10 cycles. TCRdb reanalysed the multiplex PCR reads using MiXCR and keeps one entry per CDR3 protein. Of about 310,000 distinct CDR3 sequences listed, 50% to 75% were seen once; the top ten hold 17%. The blood RNA (from unsorted whole blood) was obtained, and germline DNA was also extracted. About 3.6 milliliters of peripheral blood were collected before surgery.

This chain connects TRBV6-2 or TRBV6-3 to TRBJ2-1; D not certain. The sequence came from a woman in her 30s with primary liver carcinoma and hepatitis B virus infection. Sequencing used peripheral blood. CDR3 in amino acids: CASTYSSLEQFF. The CDR3 DNA reads as TGTGCCAGCACTTACTCATCGCTTGAGCAGTTCTTC.